A single sample is the source of the 32 T cell receptor beta chains below, sequenced in a study of cytomegalovirus exposure and HLA in healthy donors. The method was immunoSEQ multiplex PCR; TCRdb's version includes in-frame clones alone and lacks a portion of them. Of roughly 82,000 clones detected, approximately 93% appear once; the ten largest clones hold 0.55% to 0.8%. Input material: PBMCs. The source is a man younger than 30 in good health and CMV-seronegative.

V usage is TRBV9 and J usage is TRBJ1-4, with 7 bases that match TRBD1. Germline values: CDR1 SGDLS, CDR2 YYNGEE. The CDR3 is made up of 15 amino acids. Unmatched junction bases numbered 12, after V lost 7 bases and J lost 6 bases. Here the CDR3 DNA reads TGTGCCAGCGGGTCAGAACAGGGGTCAGATGAAAAACTGTTTTTT. As protein: CASGSEQGSDEKLFF. The full variable domain, its missing parts supplied by reference TRBV9 and TRBJ1-4, is DSGVTQTPKHLITATGQRVTLRCSPRSGDLSVYWYQQSLDQGLQFLIQYYNGEERAKGNILERFSAQQFPDLHSELNLSSLELGDSALYFCASGSEQGSDEKLFFGSGTQLSVL.

CDR3 region: CASSQGIGGGEAFF. The CDR3 DNA sequence: TGCGCCAGCAGCCAAGGAATCGGGGGAGGTGAAGCTTTCTTT. The chain combines TRBV4-3 with TRBJ1-1, with TRBD1 as a possible D gene (5 bases). V was shortened by 1 base and J by 7 bases, with 13 bases between the two germline ends. The CDR3 is 14 amino acids. From germline, CDR1 is LGHNA and CDR2 YSLEER.

V usage is TRBV5-4 and J usage is TRBJ2-7; 10 positions agree with TRBD1. V gave up 3 bases and J gave up 5 bases; unmatched junction bases: 8. Per the germline V gene, CDR1 is SGHNT and CDR2 is YYREEE (reference sequence). This CDR3 has 15 residues. CDR3 sequence: CASSSPGTGEDEQYF. As DNA, the CDR3 is TGTGCCAGCAGCTCCCCCGGGACAGGGGAAGACGAGCAGTACTTC.

The V gene is TRBV7-9, the J gene TRBJ2-1; D may be TRBD1 (5 bases). This CDR3 contains 15 residues. From germline, CDR1 is SEHNR and CDR2 FQNEAQ (reference sequence). Trimming took off 5 bases at V and 5 bases at J, with 16 bases between the two ends. This chain's CDR3 is CASSPQGTIHNEQFF. The CDR3 region has the DNA TGTGCCAGCAGCCCCCAGGGAACCATACACAATGAGCAGTTCTTC.

V is TRBV5-4 and J is TRBJ1-6; D is possibly TRBD1 (6 bases). This CDR3 contains 16 residues. Germline CDR1 and CDR2: SGHNT and YYREEE (reference sequence). With 2 bases removed from V and 6 bases from J, the gap between germline ends came to 15 bases. The CDR3 nucleotides read TGTGCCAGCAGCTTAGGGACACTTGAAGTTAATTCACCCCTCCACTTT. Protein product: CASSLGTLEVNSPLHF.

With respect to this clone: Other DNA sequences from this sample encode an identical CDR3 as well. The rearrangement joins TRBV11-2 to TRBJ2-1, with 11 bases identical to TRBD2. Germline V gene sequence: CDR1 SGHAT, CDR2 FQNNGV. V was pared by 5 bases and J by 4 bases, with 4 bases of the junction left unmatched. The CDR3 is 15 residues long. The CDR3 DNA is TGTGCCAGCAGCCTGTTAGCGGGAGGGTACAATGAGCAGTTCTTC. It translates to CASSLLAGGYNEQFF.

J is TRBJ2-7 and V is TRBV4-1; D might be TRBD2 (6 bases). The CDR3 is 16 amino acids. V lost 1 base, J lost 1 base, and 14 bases lay in between. CDR1 and CDR2 (germline): MGHRA, YSYEKL. The CDR3 DNA reads TGCGCCAGCAGCCAAGGACACAGGCGGGGATCCTACGAGCAGTACTTC. Translation: CASSQGHRRGSYEQYF.

This sequence joins TRBV18 and TRBJ2-1; no definite D call. The germline V and J ends were trimmed by 2 bases and 5 bases, with 7 bases remaining between them. CDR3 length: 13 amino acids. Germline V CDR1 and CDR2: KGHSH, LQKENI. The CDR3 DNA sequence: TGTGCCAGCTCACCAGCCATAGACAATGAGCAGTTCTTC. Its translation is CASSPAIDNEQFF.

The chain combines TRBV13 with TRBJ2-2, with 8 bases fitting TRBD2. From germline, CDR1 is PRHDT and CDR2 FYEKMQ (reference sequence). The length of the CDR3 is 17 residues. V lost 1 base to trimming and J lost 5 bases; unmatched junction nucleotides: 9. Written as DNA, the CDR3 is TGTGCCAGCAGCTTAGTATCCGGGAGGGCATATACCGGGGAGCTGTTTTTT. Translated: CASSLVSGRAYTGELFF.

The chain employs TRBV11-2 and TRBJ1-2, with D perhaps TRBD1 (5 bases). Germline V CDR1 and CDR2: SGHAT, FQNNGV. V was clipped by 3 bases and J by 7 bases, with 6 bases between them. This CDR3 region has 11 residues. Written as DNA, the CDR3 is TGTGCCAGCAGCTTCAGGGTTGGCTACACCTTC. It is translated as CASSFRVGYTF.

This chain joins TRBV19 and TRBJ2-1; weak D call: TRBD2 (6 bases). With 3 bases removed from V and 4 bases from J, the gap between germline ends came to 13 bases. The CDR3 has 15 amino acids. Germline CDR1 is LNHDA and CDR2 is SQIVND (reference sequence). Written as DNA, the CDR3 is TGTGCCAGTAGTATGAGCGGGCAGGATTACAATGAGCAGTTCTTC. Translated, it gives CASSMSGQDYNEQFF.

The chain couples TRBV18 to TRBJ1-2, with D tentatively TRBD1 (6 bases). Germline V gene lookup returns CDR1 KGHSH and CDR2 LQKENI. The CDR3 has 13 residues. Trimming cost V 5 bases and J 3 bases, with 10 bases left between them. The CDR3 region is CASSTGSDYGYTF. CDR3 sequence (DNA): TGTGCCAGCTCAACAGGGTCGGACTATGGCTACACCTTC.

The chain joins TRBV5-4 to TRBJ1-2; possible D gene TRBD1, 6 bases. CDR1 SGHNT and CDR2 YYREEE come from the germline V gene (reference sequence). V dropped 0 bases and J dropped 5 bases, with 17 bases sitting between them. The CDR3 has 16 residues. The CDR3 bases are TGTGCCAGCAGCTTGGAGGGGGACATCACCGGATATGGCTACACCTTC. Amino acid sequence: CASSLEGDITGYGYTF.

The rearrangement joins TRBV10-3 to TRBJ2-7; the match to TRBD1 covers 7 bases. Germline V lookup: CDR1 ENHRY, CDR2 SYGVKD. J was trimmed by 5 bases and V by 8 bases; bases with no gene match: 9. CDR3 size: 13 residues. CDR3 DNA sequence: TGTGCCATCGGAAACATACAGGGGAACGAGCAGTACTTC. Its translation is CAIGNIQGNEQYF.

In nucleotides, the CDR3 is TGTGCCAGCAGCCCGCCCGGACTAGCGGGGGGGGATACGCAGTATTTT. This translates into CASSPPGLAGGDTQYF. The chain combines TRBV7-2 with TRBJ2-3; TRBD2 matches 15 bases. CDR1 is SGHTA and CDR2 is FQGNSA in the germline V gene. V trimming: 5 bases; J trimming: 6 bases; junction bases outside the gene matches: 6. CDR3 length: 16 residues.

For the CDR3, the DNA is TGTGCCAGCAGCTCACCGCAGGGTTCGGACACCGGGGAGCTGTTTTTT. Translation gives CASSSPQGSDTGELFF. The V call is TRBV11-2, the J call TRBJ2-2; D might be TRBD1 (5 bases). CDR3 size: 16 residues. Trimming took off 4 bases at V and 3 bases at J, with 15 bases between the two ends. The V gene's germline CDR1 is SGHAT and CDR2 FQNNGV.

This chain connects TRBV5-1 to TRBJ2-1; 7 nucleotides line up with TRBD1. The CDR3 runs 13 residues. With 4 bases clipped from V and 5 bases from J, the junction kept 3 bases outside the gene matches. Germline V lookup: CDR1 SGHRS, CDR2 YFSETQ. Written as DNA, the CDR3 is TGCGCCAGCAGCCCCGGGACAGACAATGAGCAGTTCTTC. It is translated as CASSPGTDNEQFF.

V usage is TRBV16 and J usage is TRBJ2-7; 8 bases fit TRBD1. CDR3 size: 14 residues. Trimming removed 3 bases from V and 4 bases from J; junction bases left unmatched: 5. Germline V lookup: CDR1 KGHSY, CDR2 FQNENV. The CDR3 protein is CASSQTGEVYEQYF. CDR3 bases: TGTGCCAGCAGCCAGACAGGGGAGGTATACGAGCAGTACTTC.

This rearrangement joins TRBV2 to TRBJ1-5, with 8 bases identical to TRBD1. CDR1 is SNHLY and CDR2 is FYNNEI in the germline V gene. J gave up 3 bases and V 6 bases, and 4 bases lay outside the gene matches. The CDR3 is 14 amino acids. The CDR3 reads CASRGQAPNQPQHF. The CDR3 DNA sequence: TGTGCCAGCAGGGGACAGGCCCCCAATCAGCCCCAGCATTTT.

The chain links TRBV5-6 to TRBJ2-7, with D perhaps TRBD1 (6 bases). This CDR3 spans 14 amino acids. Germline CDR1 and CDR2: SGHDT and YYEEEE. Trimming left V 4 bases short and J 1 base short, with 12 bases between. CDR3: CASSIPTGSYEQYF. The CDR3 DNA reads as TGTGCCAGCAGCATTCCGACAGGTTCCTACGAGCAGTACTTC.

The chain combines TRBV18 with TRBJ2-7, with a weak D call TRBD1 (5 bases). The V end was cut by 4 bases, the J end by 3 bases, with 10 bases between. This CDR3 is 13 amino acids long. CDR1 and CDR2 from the germline V gene are KGHSH and LQKENI. The CDR3: CASSHGQIYEQYF. The CDR3 coding sequence is TGTGCCAGCTCACACGGACAAATCTACGAGCAGTACTTC. Using reference TRBV18 and TRBJ2-7 for the parts outside the CDR3, the full variable domain is NAGVMQNPRHLVRRRGQEARLRCSPMKGHSHVYWYRQLPEEGLKFMVYLQKENIIDESGMPKERFSAEFPKEGPSILRIQQVVRGDSAAYFCASSHGQIYEQYFGPGTRLTVT.

The rearrangement joins TRBV7-9 to TRBJ2-2, with D possibly TRBD2 on 5 matching bases. Germline-derived CDR1 and CDR2 are SEHNR and FQNEAQ (reference sequence). The CDR3 is 15 amino acids. The V gene lost 7 bases and the J gene lost 3 bases, with 15 bases spanning the gap. CDR3 sequence reads: CASIASGGDTGELFF. CDR3 bases: TGTGCCAGCATCGCCAGCGGTGGAGACACCGGGGAGCTGTTTTTT.

This rearrangement joins TRBV27 to TRBJ2-7; a weak D match, TRBD1 (6 bases). The V end was cut by 5 bases, the J end by 0 bases, with 11 bases between. The CDR3 length is 14 residues. CDR1 and CDR2 from the germline V gene are MNHEY and SMNVEV (reference sequence). The CDR3 bases are TGTGCCAGCAGTGGTTCGGGACACTCCTACGAGCAGTACTTC. It specifies CASSGSGHSYEQYF.

In its sample, this clone was seen a few times. The rearrangement uses TRBV7-3 and TRBJ1-1; D remains ambiguous. The CDR3 runs to 14 residues. Per germline, CDR1 SGHTA and CDR2 FQGTGA. V was clipped by 5 bases and J by 1 base, with 11 bases between them. The CDR3 sequence is CASSPSSANTEAFF. The CDR3, as DNA: TGTGCCAGCAGCCCTAGTTCTGCGAACACTGAAGCTTTCTTT. The whole variable domain, remainder taken from reference TRBV7-3 and TRBJ1-1, is GAGVSQTPSNKVTEKGKYVELRCDPISGHTALYWYRQSLGQGPEFLIYFQGTGAADDSGLPNDRFFAVRPEGSVSTLKIQRTERGDSAVYLCASSPSSANTEAFFGQGTRLTVV.

V is TRBV19 and J is TRBJ2-7; 9 bases map to TRBD1. This CDR3 has 15 amino acids. Germline values: CDR1 LNHDA, CDR2 SQIVND (reference sequence). V lost 5 bases to trimming and J lost 2 bases; unmatched junction nucleotides: 7. The CDR3 is CASSYTGTGTYEQYF. Written as DNA, the CDR3 is TGTGCCAGTAGTTACACCGGGACAGGGACCTACGAGCAGTACTTC.

The chain couples TRBV18 to TRBJ1-2; 7 nucleotides line up with TRBD1. Germline CDR1 and CDR2: KGHSH and LQKENI. This CDR3 spans 13 amino acids. The V gene end was trimmed by 6 bases and the J gene end by 4 bases; junction bases not matched to a gene: 5. The CDR3 DNA sequence: TGTGCCAGCTCCCCGGACAGGCCCTATGGCTACACCTTC. It is translated as CASSPDRPYGYTF.

The chain couples TRBV5-1 to TRBJ2-7, with 7 bases matching TRBD1. Germline CDR1 SGHRS, CDR2 YFSETQ. The CDR3 totals 16 residues. Trimming took 3 bases from V and 3 from J; bases not matched to a gene: 12. Here the CDR3 reads CASSYQGVVARYEQYF. The CDR3 DNA sequence: TGCGCCAGCAGCTATCAGGGGGTAGTCGCCCGCTACGAGCAGTACTTC.

The chain joins TRBV7-2 to TRBJ1-1, with 7 bases fitting TRBD1. The CDR3 is made up of 14 amino acids. CDR1 is SGHTA, CDR2 FQGNSA, per germline. V lost 8 bases and J lost 1; bases outside the gene matches: 7. CDR3 sequence (DNA): TGTGCCAGCGGAAAGGGGGCCCCGAACACTGAAGCTTTCTTT. It specifies CASGKGAPNTEAFF.

The rearrangement links TRBV5-4 to TRBJ1-1, with TRBD1 identical over 7 bases. This CDR3 spans 16 amino acids. After removal of 2 bases from V and 10 bases from J, the junction contained 17 bases not matched to a gene. Germline CDR1 SGHNT, CDR2 YYREEE (reference sequence). CDR3 sequence reads: CASSFPSSDRAYGAFF. CDR3 DNA: TGTGCCAGCAGCTTCCCGAGCTCTGACAGGGCCTATGGAGCTTTCTTT.

The gene calls are TRBV25-1 and TRBJ1-4; no firm D call. CDR1 MGHDK and CDR2 SYGVNS come from the germline V gene. V was pared by 1 base and J by 0 bases, with 9 bases between. The CDR3 consists of 16 residues. Written as DNA, the CDR3 is TGTGCCAGCAGTGAATCGGAGTCCTCAACTAATGAAAAACTGTTTTTT. Its translation: CASSESESSTNEKLFF. Based on the CDR3 plus reference TRBV25-1 and TRBJ1-4, the full variable domain is EADIYQTPRYLVIGTGKKITLECSQTMGHDKMYWYQQDPGMELHLIHYSYGVNSTEKGDLSSESTVSRIRTEHFPLTLESARPSHTSQYLCASSESESSTNEKLFFGSGTQLSVL.

The chain carries TRBV19 and TRBJ1-1, with a tentative D call TRBD1 (5 bases). The germline CDR1 and CDR2 sequences are LNHDA and SQIVND (reference sequence). Deletions cut 6 bases from V and 8 bases from J, with 16 bases between. This CDR3 has 13 residues. In nucleotides, the CDR3 is TGTGCCAGTAGAATACAGCACCAGGGAGAAGCTTTCTTT. Translating gives CASRIQHQGEAFF.

This chain uses TRBV5-1 with TRBJ2-7; 11 bases line up with TRBD2. Germline V CDR1 and CDR2: SGHRS, YFSETQ. The trim removed 4 bases at V and 0 bases at J, leaving 3 bases unmatched. The CDR3 sequence is 15 residues long. The CDR3: CASSEGLAASYEQYF. DNA of the CDR3: TGCGCCAGCAGCGAGGGACTAGCGGCCTCCTACGAGCAGTACTTC.